Presented here are 21 T cell receptor beta chains from one specimen sequenced in a study of blood T cell repertoires in COVID-19. The method was immunoSEQ multiplex PCR; TCRdb's version includes in-frame clones alone and lacks a portion of them. The table includes more than 350,000 clones, about 89% detected once. Sequenced material: peripheral blood. The receptors here all came from a woman between 25 and 40 years old with COVID-19, enrolled during active disease.

CDR3 residues: CASRKKDPRAEKLFF. The CDR3 nucleotides are TGTGCCAGCAGGAAGAAGGACCCGAGGGCTGAAAAACTGTTTTTT. J is TRBJ1-4 and V is TRBV21-1. TRBV21-1 is recorded as a pseudogene. This CDR3 is built from 15 residues.

This clone was seen a handful of times. The rearrangement joins TRBV13 to TRBJ2-1; 12 bases are a match to TRBD2. The CDR3 sequence is 16 residues long. Germline V gives CDR1 PRHDT, CDR2 FYEKMQ (reference sequence). Unmatched junction bases numbered 10, after V lost 5 bases and J lost 8 bases. The CDR3 nucleotides are TGTGCCAGCAGCCGCCCACTAGCGGGAGGTGGGCATGAGCAGTTCTTC. Translating it yields CASSRPLAGGGHEQFF.

The DNA of the CDR3 is TGTGCCAGCAGCCAAATTCTGGTAGCGAACTACGAGCAGTACGTC. Its protein is CASSQILVANYEQYV. V is TRBV3-1 (or the pseudogene TRBV3-2) and J is TRBJ2-7; D may be TRBD2 (5 bases). Germline V gene lookup returns CDR1 LGHDT and CDR2 YNNKEL (reference sequence). This CDR3 is 15 amino acids long. Trimming removed 2 bases from V and 3 bases from J, with 14 bases in between.

The chain joins TRBV19 to TRBJ2-7; D may be TRBD2 (6 bases). V lost 1 base and J lost 2, with 6 bases in between. The CDR3 runs to 13 residues. Germline lookup yields CDR1 LNHDA and CDR2 SQIVND (reference sequence). CDR3 in DNA: TGTGCCAGTAGTATAGGGGGGGCCTACGAGCAGTACTTC. Amino acid sequence: CASSIGGAYEQYF.

This chain connects TRBV6-2 or TRBV6-3 to TRBJ1-5; perhaps TRBD1 as D (5 bases). Germline CDR1 is MNHEY and CDR2 is SVGEGT. This CDR3 has 14 residues. V lost 2 bases and J lost 7, with 12 bases in between. The CDR3 protein is CASSYNRPPQPQHF. CDR3 sequence (DNA): TGTGCCAGCAGTTACAACAGGCCGCCGCAGCCCCAGCATTTT.

The chain links TRBV7-2 to TRBJ2-1; D unclear. Trimming removed 1 base at V and 4 bases at J, with 20 bases between. This CDR3 region has 18 residues. CDR1 is SGHTA, CDR2 FQGNSA, per germline. The CDR3 here is CASSLVGGRQPNYNEQFF. CDR3 sequence (DNA): TGTGCCAGCAGCTTAGTAGGTGGGCGACAACCAAATTACAATGAGCAGTTCTTC.

The CDR3: CASSQGVTESYEQYF. DNA for the CDR3: TGTGCCAGCAGCCAGGGGGTGACCGAAAGCTACGAGCAGTACTTC. V and J are TRBV5-4 and TRBJ2-7, with 7 bases aligning to TRBD1. V shed 4 bases and J 3 bases; nucleotides not matched to a gene: 10. The length of the CDR3 is 15 residues. Germline CDR1 reads SGHNT; CDR2 reads YYREEE (reference sequence).

The J gene is TRBJ2-5, the V gene TRBV6-5, with D perhaps matching TRBD2 (7 bases). The CDR3 extends over 14 amino acids. V lost 2 bases to trimming and J lost 5 bases, with 12 bases between them. Germline V gene lookup returns CDR1 MNHEY and CDR2 SVGAGI. CDR3 in DNA: TGTGCCAGCAGTTACAGGGGGGGATTGGAGACCCAGTACTTC. Amino acids: CASSYRGGLETQYF.

V usage is TRBV6-5 and J usage is TRBJ2-3; D is perhaps TRBD1 (5 bases). Germline V gives CDR1 MNHEY, CDR2 SVGAGI. The CDR3 totals 13 residues. Trimming shortened V by 8 bases and J by 6 bases, and 15 bases separated the two germline ends. The CDR3 loop is CASSREHLDTQYF. The CDR3 DNA reads TGTGCCAGCTCCAGGGAACACCTCGATACGCAGTATTTT.

Only one count was recorded for this clone. V and J are TRBV30 and TRBJ1-5, with 7 bases that match TRBD1. V dropped 2 bases and J dropped 8; count of bases not matched to a gene: 6. CDR1 GTSNPN and CDR2 SVGIG come from the germline V gene (reference sequence). There are 13 residues in the CDR3. The CDR3: CAWSRDSLEPQHF. Here the CDR3 DNA reads TGTGCCTGGAGTAGGGACAGCCTTGAGCCCCAGCATTTT. The full variable domain, completed using reference TRBV30 and TRBJ1-5, is SQTIHQWPATLVQPVGSPLSLECTVEGTSNPNLYWYRQAAGRGLQLLFYSVGIGQISSEVPQNLSASRPQDRQFILSSKKLLLSDSGFYLCAWSRDSLEPQHFGDGTRLSIL.

The genes are TRBV28 and TRBJ1-1, with a weak D call TRBD1 (6 bases). Trimming shortened V by 5 bases and J by 11 bases, and 15 bases separated the two germline ends. Germline CDR1 is MDHEN and CDR2 is SYDVKM. This CDR3 has 12 residues. As DNA, the CDR3 is TGTGCCAGCAGTAAGCTACAGGGAACGGCTTTCTTT. The encoded protein is CASSKLQGTAFF.

This chain uses TRBV7-6 with TRBJ2-1; 8 bases fit TRBD2. The CDR3 consists of 15 residues. CDR1 and CDR2 (germline): SGHVS, FNYEAQ. V was clipped by 5 bases and J by 3 bases; unmatched bases: 6. The CDR3 region is CASSAGAGDYNEQFF. The CDR3 nucleotides are TGTGCCAGCAGCGCGGGAGCGGGGGACTACAATGAGCAGTTCTTC.

This chain links TRBV2 with TRBJ2-7, with a possible D match to TRBD2 (5 bases). Germline V gene sequence: CDR1 SNHLY, CDR2 FYNNEI. V shed 8 bases and J shed 12 bases, with 20 bases lying between them. The CDR3 has 12 residues. The DNA for the CDR3 is TGTGCCAGCTCGATTGCAGAGGGAGAACGGTACTTC. It encodes CASSIAEGERYF.

This clone was counted between two and nine times. The chain combines TRBV5-4 with TRBJ1-6, with D unclear. Looked up from germline, CDR1 is SGHNT and CDR2 is YYREEE (reference sequence). The V end lost 1 base, the J end lost 7 bases, and 12 bases lay between the germline ends. The CDR3 consists of 15 residues. CDR3 sequence (DNA): TGTGCCAGCAGCTTGCCGACACCTCTGAATTCACCCCTCCACTTT. Protein sequence: CASSLPTPLNSPLHF.

The chain is built from TRBV7-8 and TRBJ1-6; D perhaps matches TRBD1 (6 bases). Germline-derived CDR1 and CDR2 are SGHVS and FQNEAQ. The germline V and J ends were trimmed by 0 bases and 6 bases, with 12 bases remaining between them. The CDR3 totals 16 residues. CDR3: CASSLASDRPNSPLHF. The CDR3 DNA is TGTGCCAGCAGCTTAGCCTCAGACAGGCCTAATTCACCCCTCCACTTT.

The chain joins TRBV12-3 or TRBV12-4 to TRBJ2-5, with 7 bases lining up with TRBD2. CDR3 length: 13 residues. V was pared by 2 bases and J by 5 bases, with 2 bases of the junction left unmatched. CDR3 in DNA: TGTGCCAGCAGTTTATCCGGGGGGGAGACCCAGTACTTC. Translated: CASSLSGGETQYF.

The chain employs TRBV24-1 and TRBJ1-2; D gene uncertain. V gave up 4 bases and J gave up 8 bases, with 13 bases separating them. The CDR3 sequence is 13 residues long. CDR1 and CDR2 (germline): KGHDR, SFDVKD. The CDR3 sequence: CATSDAEHWGYTF. CDR3 bases: TGTGCCACCAGTGACGCTGAACATTGGGGCTACACCTTC.

This chain connects TRBV6-2 or TRBV6-3 to TRBJ1-5, with a tentative D call TRBD1 (6 bases). The CDR3 runs to 15 residues. Between the trimmed V and J ends, which lost 4 bases and 5 bases, there was a span of 15 bases. Germline V gives CDR1 MNHEY, CDR2 SVGEGT. CDR3 loop: CASSSLGQTYQPQHF. The CDR3 DNA follows: TGTGCCAGCAGTTCCTTAGGACAGACTTATCAGCCCCAGCATTTT.

V usage is TRBV3-1 (or the pseudogene TRBV3-2) and J usage is TRBJ1-5; 8 nucleotides align to TRBD1. CDR1 is LGHDT, CDR2 YNNKEL, per germline (reference sequence). This CDR3 is 14 amino acids long. The J segment lost 6 bases and the V segment lost 4 bases, leaving 5 bases of the junction unmatched. As DNA, the CDR3 is TGTGCCAGCAGCCGGGCAGGGGGCACTCAGCCCCAGCATTTT. The encoded protein is CASSRAGGTQPQHF.

The chain combines TRBV6-5 with TRBJ1-4; TRBD1 is a possible D gene (6 bases). Germline V lookup: CDR1 MNHEY, CDR2 SVGAGI. There are 15 residues in the CDR3. With 6 bases removed from V and 5 bases from J, the gap between germline ends came to 16 bases. In DNA form, the CDR3 reads TGTGCCAGCAGGGAGATAGGACAGTCCAATGAAAAACTGTTTTTT. Amino acids: CASREIGQSNEKLFF.

The chain joins TRBV5-5 to TRBJ1-2, with TRBD1 matching over 7 bases. The CDR3 extends over 15 amino acids. Germline loops: CDR1 SGHKS, CDR2 YYEKEE (reference sequence). The junction had 6 bases not matched to a gene; V was cut back by 0 bases and J by 4 bases. The CDR3 DNA reads as TGTGCCAGCAGCTTGGCCGGGACAGTTGGCTATGGCTACACCTTC. Its protein product is CASSLAGTVGYGYTF.